This T cell receptor (beta chain) was profiled in a study of T cell responses to AZD1222 COVID-19 vaccine. General observations from the study: In a largely white British group with more females than males, clonal diversity was possibly underestimated. Rises in breadth and depth of Spike-specific TCRs came after two AZD1222 doses. At 160-218 and 743-854, vaccine-associated CD4 TCRs were dominant, and they spanned spike. Baseline serostatus was positive in only six AZD1222 recipients.

Profiled with immunoSEQ multiplex PCR; TCRdb holds only in-frame clones, not every one. This specimen shows about 140,000 clones; the ten leading clones hold approximately 2%. With respect to this clone: Its antigen is as yet unknown. The final CDR3 position lacks the conserved phenylalanine or tryptophan, pointing to a likely read error. The DNA is left out, because the CDR3 cannot be placed on it with certainty; the CDR3 is given as TCRdb lists it.

Inclusive of both ends, the CDR3 amounts to 11 amino acids. Sequenced sample: peripheral blood. V is TRBV21-1 and J is TRBJ1-2; whether TRBD1, the table's D call, matches the DNA was not checked. TRBV21-1 is annotated as a pseudogene. This TCR came from an adult in good health. CDR3 region: CASSTPTGKGL.